The 10 T cell receptor beta chains given below trace back to one sample, sequenced in a study of blood T cell repertoires in COVID-19 (TCRdb year 2020). The library came from the immunoSEQ multiplex PCR assay. TCRdb retrieved this table from immuneACCESS and kept in-frame rearrangements only. Not all clones are present; in checked studies, unresolved V genes account for under half, and no reason is known for the remainder. This sample holds 180,000 or so clones; 80% to 90% were observed only once. In total, the top ten clones hold roughly 2.6% of the sample. The sample taken for sequencing was peripheral blood. These receptors all come from a man aged 35-49 years with active or convalescent COVID-19.

This clone appeared a single time. J is TRBJ2-1 and V is TRBV4-1, with unresolved D. The CDR3 is 12 amino acids. Germline V gene lookup returns CDR1 MGHRA and CDR2 YSYEKL. The V gene lost 4 bases and the J gene lost 4 bases, with 5 bases spanning the gap. The CDR3 here is CASSRPYNEQFF. CDR3 sequence (DNA): TGCGCCAGCAGCCGTCCGTACAATGAGCAGTTCTTC.

V is TRBV5-8 and J is TRBJ2-7; 8 bases are a match to TRBD1. The trim removed 4 bases at V and 2 bases at J, leaving 8 bases unmatched. Germline values: CDR1 SGHTS, CDR2 YDEGEE. This CDR3 region has 15 residues. CDR3 DNA: TGTGCCAGCAGCCCCGGGACAGGCGACCCCTACGAGCAGTACTTC. Its protein is CASSPGTGDPYEQYF. The full variable domain, its missing parts supplied by reference TRBV5-8 and TRBJ2-7, is EAGVTQSPTHLIKTRGQQATLRCSPISGHTSVYWYQQALGLGLQFLLWYDEGEERNRGNFPPRFSGRQFPNYSSELNVNALELEDSALYLCASSPGTGDPYEQYFGPGTRLTVT.

This clone has just a few counts. The chain has TRBV18 and TRBJ1-6; 8 bases map to TRBD1. The CDR3 extends over 16 amino acids. Germline assignment: CDR1 KGHSH and CDR2 LQKENI. Germline trimming cut 3 bases from V and 6 bases from J; bases unmatched to any gene: 7. CDR3 protein: CASSPLGQGRNSPLHF. In DNA form, the CDR3 reads TGTGCCAGCTCACCTCTCGGACAGGGTCGTAATTCACCCCTCCACTTT.

This chain connects TRBV29-1 to TRBJ1-2; TRBD1 matches 10 bases. Losses at the gene ends were 6 bases for V and 2 bases for J; bases not matched to a gene: 9. The germline CDR1 and CDR2 sequences are SQVTM and ANQGSEA. This CDR3 comprises 15 residues. The CDR3 is CSVAYGQGGNYGYTF. The CDR3 nucleotides read TGCAGCGTCGCCTACGGACAGGGGGGGAACTATGGCTACACCTTC.

The V gene is TRBV6-5, the J gene TRBJ2-1; 9 nucleotides align to TRBD2. CDR3 length: 15 amino acids. The germline V gene has CDR1 MNHEY and CDR2 SVGAGI. Losses at the gene ends were 5 bases for V and 7 bases for J; bases not matched to a gene: 9. The CDR3 loop is CASSPIAGAGNEQFF. The CDR3, as DNA: TGTGCCAGCAGTCCTATAGCGGGGGCGGGGAATGAGCAGTTCTTC.

The chain links TRBV9 to TRBJ1-1, with TRBD1 as a possible D gene (5 bases). CDR1 and CDR2 (germline): SGDLS, YYNGEE. The CDR3 has 13 amino acids. Between the trimmed V and J ends, which lost 5 bases and 5 bases, there was a span of 13 bases. DNA of the CDR3: TGTGCCAGCAGTCCGGGGGAGAGAACTGAAGCTTTCTTT. This codes for CASSPGERTEAFF. Full variable domain (outside the CDR3, taken from reference TRBV9 and TRBJ1-1): DSGVTQTPKHLITATGQRVTLRCSPRSGDLSVYWYQQSLDQGLQFLIQYYNGEERAKGNILERFSAQQFPDLHSELNLSSLELGDSALYFCASSPGERTEAFFGQGTRLTVV.

The count of this clone is one. The chain is built from TRBV7-9 and TRBJ1-1; D is possibly TRBD1 (5 bases). There are 15 residues in the CDR3. Per germline, CDR1 SEHNR and CDR2 FQNEAQ (reference sequence). V dropped 5 bases and J dropped 2 bases, with 15 bases sitting between them. The CDR3 sequence: CASSRRGGVNTEAFF. The DNA of the CDR3 is TGTGCCAGCAGCCGGCGCGGGGGGGTCAACACTGAAGCTTTCTTT. The full variable domain, in which reference TRBV7-9 and TRBJ1-1 provide the parts outside the CDR3, is DTGVSQNPRHKITKRGQNVTFRCDPISEHNRLYWYRQTLGQGPEFLTYFQNEAQLEKSRLLSDRFSAERPKGSFSTLEIQRTEQGDSAMYLCASSRRGGVNTEAFFGQGTRLTVV.

This clone showed up just a few times. The chain combines TRBV19 with TRBJ1-1; D may be TRBD1 (6 bases). Germline loops: CDR1 LNHDA, CDR2 SQIVND (reference sequence). The CDR3 consists of 15 residues. V lost 6 bases and J lost 2, with 16 bases in between. The CDR3 spells CASRRTATLNTEAFF. The CDR3 bases are TGTGCCAGTAGGAGGACAGCGACCCTTAACACTGAAGCTTTCTTT.

This clone was recorded only once. The chain has TRBV27 and TRBJ2-1; 9 nucleotides align to TRBD1. The CDR3 is made up of 14 amino acids. Germline assignment: CDR1 MNHEY and CDR2 SMNVEV (reference sequence). V lost 6 bases and J lost 4; bases outside the gene matches: 4. The CDR3: CASSRDRVYNEQFF. CDR3 nucleotides: TGTGCCAGCAGCCGGGACAGGGTTTACAATGAGCAGTTCTTC.

The chain has TRBV4-1 and TRBJ2-1; 7 bases map to TRBD1. The germline V gene has CDR1 MGHRA and CDR2 YSYEKL. The V gene end was trimmed by 3 bases and the J gene end by 7 bases; junction bases not matched to a gene: 9. CDR3 length: 15 amino acids. In nucleotides, the CDR3 is TGCGCCAGCAGCCAGCAGGGGGTGTCCGGGAATGAGCAGTTCTTC. Translating gives CASSQQGVSGNEQFF.